The present T cell receptor (beta chain) was sequenced within a study of T cells in Graves' hyperthyroidism and ophthalmopathy. General study results and limits: The model forecast ophthalmopathy, anticipating it by a median roughly 6.3 months before onset.

A remark on this clonotype: The antigen is unknown.

The TCR beta CDR3 regions underwent amplification using RNA transcripts as the source. RT-PCR in the first round (using the HTBI primer set) targeted the TCR CDR3. TCRdb ran MiXCR on the multiplex PCR reads and lists one entry per CDR3 protein. The sample records about 290,000 distinct CDR3 sequences, approximately 12% being singletons. V shed 3 bases and J 3 bases; nucleotides not matched to a gene: 4. Germline V gene lookup returns CDR1 LGHNA and CDR2 YSLEER. This CDR3 contains 15 residues. Clinical symptoms, serum thyroxine and TRAb, thyroid ultrasound and orbital computed tomography were used for the diagnoses.

The receptor was isolated from a young woman with Graves' hyperthyroidism that later progressed to Graves' ophthalmopathy. The genes are TRBV4-3 and TRBJ1-4, with TRBD1 matching 7 bases. The sample taken for sequencing was blood. The CDR3 loop is CASSHGTAPNEKLFF. As DNA, the CDR3 is TGCGCCAGCAGCCACGGGACAGCGCCTAATGAAAAACTGTTTTTT.